The 28 T cell receptor beta chains in this list originate from one sample, sequenced in a study of OX40 agonist ivuxolimab in advanced cancers. This table comes from immunoSEQ multiplex PCR, and its TCRdb copy is limited to in-frame clones, with some not included. The sample has 15,000 or so clones; roughly 82% are singletons. The sample consisted of CD4+ or CD8+ T cells sorted from blood, taken in a trial of the OX40 agonist ivuxolimab. The source of these receptors is an adult with an advanced solid tumor such as melanoma, head and neck, liver or kidney cancer.

The chain combines TRBV5-1 with TRBJ1-2; possibly TRBD1 for D (6 bases). The CDR3 contains 14 residues. V was shortened by 4 bases and J by 7 bases, with 17 bases between the two germline ends. Germline V lookup: CDR1 SGHRS, CDR2 YFSETQ. The CDR3 DNA reads as TGCGCCAGCAGCCCGGATATACAGGGCCGTGGCTACACCTTC. Its translation is CASSPDIQGRGYTF.

In regard to this clone: A read error may produce the germline difference seen at one junction end. Other nucleotide sequences from this sample produce the same CDR3. The V gene is TRBV28, the J gene TRBJ2-3; no reliable D call. The CDR3 runs 12 residues. The germline V gene encodes CDR1 MDHEN and CDR2 SYDVKM. The DNA of the CDR3 is TGTGCTAGCAGTCTTCCCACAGATACGCAGTATTTT. Residues: CASSLPTDTQYF.

The chain employs TRBV4-2 and TRBJ1-2; the D is unclear. Trimming left V 3 bases short and J 8 bases short, with 13 bases between. From germline, CDR1 is LGHNA and CDR2 YNFKEQ. CDR3 length: 13 residues. The CDR3 sequence is CASSHTQDYGYTF. The CDR3 DNA follows: TGTGCCAGCAGCCATACCCAGGATTACGGCTACACCTTC.

The V call is TRBV7-9, the J call TRBJ2-4; D may be TRBD1 (7 bases). The V gene's germline CDR1 is SEHNR and CDR2 FQNEAQ (reference sequence). This CDR3 is 12 amino acids long. The CDR3: CGGGDSLGIQYF. The CDR3 bases are TGTGGAGGAGGGGACAGCTTGGGCATTCAGTACTTC.

V gene TRBV27 combines with J gene TRBJ2-7; no clear D gene. The germline V and J ends were trimmed by 0 bases and 2 bases, with 8 bases remaining between them. The CDR3 sequence is 14 residues long. Germline V lookup: CDR1 MNHEY, CDR2 SMNVEV (reference sequence). CDR3 amino acids: CASSLSGLAYEQYF. As DNA, the CDR3 is TGTGCCAGCAGTTTATCAGGGTTGGCCTACGAGCAGTACTTC.

The chain recombines TRBV10-1 with TRBJ2-1; 7 bases are a match to TRBD2. The junction had 8 bases not matched to a gene; V was cut back by 4 bases and J by 8 bases. Germline CDR1 WNHNN, CDR2 SYGVQD (reference sequence). The CDR3 loop spans 14 amino acids. CDR3 coding DNA: TGCGCCAGCAGTGGGACTAGGAGGGCCCATGAGCAGTTCTTC. It encodes CASSGTRRAHEQFF.

This chain links TRBV30 with TRBJ2-7; D not certain. Trimming removed 4 bases from V and 3 bases from J, with 19 bases in between. Germline CDR1 reads GTSNPN; CDR2 reads SVGIG (reference sequence). CDR3 size: 15 residues. The CDR3 nucleotides are TGTGCCTGGAAAGGTCCTGGCAGCCTGATCTACGAGCAGTACTTC. Protein sequence: CAWKGPGSLIYEQYF.

This clone was seen only a few times. The CDR3 reads CASSLWGYTEAFF. CDR3 DNA: TGTGCCAGCAGCTTATGGGGCTACACTGAAGCTTTCTTT. The chain has TRBV7-8 and TRBJ1-1, with D tentatively TRBD1 (5 bases). CDR3 size: 13 residues. V dropped 2 bases and J dropped 3 bases, with 7 bases sitting between them. Germline-derived CDR1 and CDR2 are SGHVS and FQNEAQ.

The J gene is TRBJ1-3, the V gene TRBV5-5; unclear D gene. The germline V and J ends were trimmed by 4 bases and 4 bases, with 12 bases remaining between them. CDR3 length: 14 residues. Germline loops: CDR1 SGHKS, CDR2 YYEKEE (reference sequence). CDR3 nucleotides: TGTGCCAGCAGCGACGGACGAGGAGGAAACACCATATATTTT. Translation gives CASSDGRGGNTIYF.

This clone was counted only a few times. This chain uses TRBV2 with TRBJ1-2, with D possibly TRBD1 on 5 matching bases. The germline gives CDR1 SNHLY, CDR2 FYNNEI. The CDR3 extends over 9 amino acids. Trimming left V 7 bases short and J 12 bases short, with 9 bases between. In nucleotides, the CDR3 is TGTGCCAGCAAGGCAGGGCACACCTTC. Residues: CASKAGHTF.

The chain has TRBV6-9 and TRBJ1-2; D not certain. This CDR3 spans 13 amino acids. Germline loops: CDR1 MNHGY, CDR2 SVAAGI. V lost 6 bases to trimming and J lost 4 bases, with 12 bases between them. Here the CDR3 reads CASSEDWGYGYTF. In DNA form, the CDR3 reads TGTGCCAGCAGCGAAGACTGGGGCTATGGCTACACCTTC.

The chain joins TRBV7-6 to TRBJ1-2, with 8 bases identical to TRBD1. The CDR3 length is 16 residues. CDR1 SGHVS and CDR2 FNYEAQ come from the germline V gene. The trim removed 5 bases at V and 5 bases at J, leaving 13 bases unmatched. CDR3 sequence (DNA): TGTGCCAGCAGCCCTTCTTACGGACAGGGAAATTATGGCTACACCTTC. Translating gives CASSPSYGQGNYGYTF.

This clone counts as medium-sized. V is TRBV19 and J is TRBJ1-5; D unclear. V gave up 3 bases and J gave up 5 bases, with 11 bases separating them. This CDR3 is built from 14 residues. From germline, CDR1 is LNHDA and CDR2 SQIVND (reference sequence). In DNA, the CDR3 is TGTGCCAGTAGTATTGACGGTTTTCATCAGCCCCAGCATTTT. As protein: CASSIDGFHQPQHF.

V usage is TRBV19 and J usage is TRBJ1-1; 8 bases map to TRBD1. Looked up from germline, CDR1 is LNHDA and CDR2 is SQIVND (reference sequence). J gave up 5 bases and V 7 bases, and 9 bases lay outside the gene matches. This CDR3 has 14 residues. The CDR3 sequence: CASIPDRVDTEAFF. The DNA for the CDR3 is TGTGCCAGTATCCCGGACAGGGTCGATACTGAAGCTTTCTTT.

The V and J genes are TRBV7-2 and TRBJ2-2; D gene uncertain. V dropped 6 bases and J dropped 5 bases, with 16 bases sitting between them. This CDR3 region has 15 residues. CDR1 is SGHTA, CDR2 FQGNSA, per germline. The CDR3 DNA reads TGTGCCAGCAGTTTTAACCGGGTGGGGACCGGGGAGCTGTTTTTT. Its protein is CASSFNRVGTGELFF.

The CDR3 DNA reads TGTGCCAGTAGTATGGGGGGGTCTTCCTACGAGCAGTACTTC. Translation: CASSMGGSSYEQYF. The chain couples TRBV19 to TRBJ2-7; 7 positions match TRBD2. V shed 3 bases and J 1 base; nucleotides not matched to a gene: 3. CDR3 length: 14 residues. Per germline, CDR1 LNHDA and CDR2 SQIVND (reference sequence).

The CDR3 DNA reads TGTGCCAGCAGTCCAGGGACTAGCGGGAGGGGTGAGCAGTTCTTC. Translated: CASSPGTSGRGEQFF. V and J are TRBV27 and TRBJ2-1, with 16 bases identical to TRBD2. CDR1 is MNHEY, CDR2 SMNVEV, per germline (reference sequence). CDR3 length: 15 amino acids. Trimming took 5 bases from V and 9 from J; bases not matched to a gene: 4.

V is TRBV6-1 and J is TRBJ2-7, with 9 nucleotides matching TRBD1. Germline CDR1 reads MNHNS; CDR2 reads SASEGT. The trim removed 6 bases at V and 3 bases at J, leaving 6 bases unmatched. The CDR3 sequence is 14 residues long. The CDR3 region is CASSPRTGVYEQYF. The CDR3 nucleotides read TGTGCCAGCAGCCCCCGGACAGGGGTCTACGAGCAGTACTTC.

The chain carries TRBV28 and TRBJ2-1, with 9 bases identical to TRBD1. Per the germline V gene, CDR1 is MDHEN and CDR2 is SYDVKM. CDR3 length equals 13 residues. With 6 bases clipped from V and 7 bases from J, the junction kept 4 bases outside the gene matches. CDR3 in DNA: TGTGCCAGCAGAGAGACAGGGGGGAATGAGCAGTTCTTC. This translates into CASRETGGNEQFF.

This clone has more than one count but fewer than ten. The CDR3 DNA reads TGTGCCAGTACCGGGGACAGGGGGATCTATGGCTACACCTTC. This gives the protein CASTGDRGIYGYTF. The chain links TRBV19 to TRBJ1-2; TRBD1 agrees at 11 bases. The trim removed 7 bases at V and 4 bases at J, leaving 5 bases unmatched. Germline V CDR1 and CDR2: LNHDA, SQIVND (reference sequence). The CDR3 extends over 14 amino acids. The full variable domain, rest sourced from reference TRBV19 and TRBJ1-2, is DGGITQSPKYLFRKEGQNVTLSCEQNLNHDAMYWYRQDPGQGLRLIYYSQIVNDFQKGDIAEGYSVSREKKESFPLTVTSAQKNPTAFYLCASTGDRGIYGYTFGSGTRLTVV.

This clone has only one observation. The chain combines TRBV11-1 with TRBJ2-1; tentatively, D is TRBD2 (6 bases). Deletions cut 3 bases from V and 6 bases from J, with 9 bases between. Germline V gives CDR1 SGHAT, CDR2 FQDESV (reference sequence). The CDR3 loop spans 13 amino acids. This CDR3 is CASSFGGLNEQFF. The CDR3 DNA reads as TGTGCCAGCAGCTTCGGGGGACTCAATGAGCAGTTCTTC.

The V and J genes are TRBV28 and TRBJ1-1; D gene ambiguous. Trimming removed 0 bases at V and 0 bases at J, with 23 bases between. CDR1 and CDR2 from the germline V gene are MDHEN and SYDVKM. There are 20 residues in the CDR3. DNA for the CDR3: TGTGCCAGCAGTTTATGGGTCCCTCGAACCTTCGTGGGCCTGAACACTGAAGCTTTCTTT. It encodes CASSLWVPRTFVGLNTEAFF. The full variable domain, in which reference TRBV28 and TRBJ1-1 provide the parts outside the CDR3, is DVKVTQSSRYLVKRTGEKVFLECVQDMDHENMFWYRQDPGLGLRLIYFSYDVKMKEKGDIPEGYSVSREKKERFSLILESASTNQTSMYLCASSLWVPRTFVGLNTEAFFGQGTRLTVV.

The chain uses TRBV11-3 and TRBJ2-2; possible D gene TRBD1, 6 bases. CDR1 is SGHNT and CDR2 is YENEEA in the germline V gene. V lost 1 base and J lost 4, with 19 bases in between. The CDR3 spans 18 residues. This CDR3 is CASSLAPGAAVITGELFF. For the CDR3, the DNA is TGTGCCAGCAGCTTAGCCCCAGGGGCAGCTGTCATCACCGGGGAGCTGTTTTTT.

This chain uses TRBV10-3 with TRBJ2-1; the D gene is possibly TRBD2 (6 bases). CDR3 size: 13 residues. Per the germline V gene, CDR1 is ENHRY and CDR2 is SYGVKD. Trimming pared 4 bases from V and 8 bases from J, leaving 12 bases between. The CDR3 coding sequence is TGTGCCATCAGTGGCCTCACGGGAGATGAGCAGTTCTTC. Translation: CAISGLTGDEQFF.

CDR3 in amino acids: CASSDGVAGASDTQYF. The CDR3 nucleotides read TGCGCCAGCAGTGACGGGGTAGCGGGAGCGTCAGATACGCAGTATTTT. This chain connects TRBV10-1 to TRBJ2-3, with 9 bases lining up with TRBD2. V shed 3 bases and J 4 bases; nucleotides not matched to a gene: 8. The CDR3 sequence is 16 residues long. The germline CDR1 and CDR2 sequences are WNHNN and SYGVQD (reference sequence).

V usage is TRBV27 and J usage is TRBJ2-1, with D maybe TRBD1 (5 bases). The CDR3 covers 12 residues. V was clipped by 4 bases and J by 9 bases, with 10 bases between them. The V gene's germline CDR1 is MNHEY and CDR2 SMNVEV (reference sequence). CDR3 coding DNA: TGTGCCAGCAGTTCAGGGTTTGGTGAGCAGTTCTTC. Amino acid sequence: CASSSGFGEQFF.

CDR3 protein: CASSIGATEAFF. In DNA form, the CDR3 reads TGTGCCAGTAGTATCGGAGCCACTGAAGCTTTCTTT. The chain links TRBV19 to TRBJ1-1; D ambiguous. This CDR3 is built from 12 residues. With 3 bases removed from V and 4 bases from J, the gap between germline ends came to 6 bases. Germline V gene data show CDR1 as LNHDA and CDR2 as SQIVND (reference sequence).

The genes are TRBV18 and TRBJ1-2; tentatively, D is TRBD1 (6 bases). The germline gives CDR1 KGHSH, CDR2 LQKENI. This CDR3 region has 15 residues. Trimming pared 2 bases from V and 2 bases from J, leaving 12 bases between. This CDR3 is CASSPVAGANYGYTF. CDR3 DNA sequence: TGTGCCAGCTCACCAGTGGCAGGGGCGAACTATGGCTACACCTTC.